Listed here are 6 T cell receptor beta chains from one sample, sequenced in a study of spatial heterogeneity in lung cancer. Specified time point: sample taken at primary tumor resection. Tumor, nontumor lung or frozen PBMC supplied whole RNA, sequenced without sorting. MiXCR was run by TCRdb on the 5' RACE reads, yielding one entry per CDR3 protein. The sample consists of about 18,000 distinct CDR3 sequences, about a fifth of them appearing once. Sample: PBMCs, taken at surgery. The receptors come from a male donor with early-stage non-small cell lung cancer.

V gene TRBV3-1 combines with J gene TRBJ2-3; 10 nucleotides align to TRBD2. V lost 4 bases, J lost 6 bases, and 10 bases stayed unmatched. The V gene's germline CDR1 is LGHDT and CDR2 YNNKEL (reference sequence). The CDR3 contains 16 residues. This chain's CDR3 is CASSPSLAGAADTQYF. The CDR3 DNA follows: TGTGCCAGCAGCCCCTCCCTAGCGGGGGCAGCGGATACGCAGTATTTT.

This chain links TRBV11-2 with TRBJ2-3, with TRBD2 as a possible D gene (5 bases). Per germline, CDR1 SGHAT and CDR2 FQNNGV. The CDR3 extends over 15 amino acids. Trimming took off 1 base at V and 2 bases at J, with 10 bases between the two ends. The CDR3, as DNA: TGTGCCAGCAGCTTAGGCGGGTTCAACACAGATACGCAGTATTTT. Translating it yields CASSLGGFNTDTQYF.

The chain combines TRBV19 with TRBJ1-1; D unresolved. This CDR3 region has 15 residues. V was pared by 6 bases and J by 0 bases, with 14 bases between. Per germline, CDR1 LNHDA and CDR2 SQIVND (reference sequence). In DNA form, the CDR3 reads TGTGCCAGTAGCCCCCCGCCAACTATGAACACTGAAGCTTTCTTT. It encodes CASSPPPTMNTEAFF.

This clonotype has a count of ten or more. The DNA for the CDR3 is TGTGCCAGCGCCTCGGGACAGGGAGGTTCACCCCTCCACTTT. This encodes CASASGQGGSPLHF. This rearrangement joins TRBV27 to TRBJ1-6, with 9 bases aligning to TRBD1. From germline, CDR1 is MNHEY and CDR2 SMNVEV (reference sequence). V lost 8 bases to trimming and J lost 9 bases; unmatched junction nucleotides: 8. The length of the CDR3 is 14 residues.

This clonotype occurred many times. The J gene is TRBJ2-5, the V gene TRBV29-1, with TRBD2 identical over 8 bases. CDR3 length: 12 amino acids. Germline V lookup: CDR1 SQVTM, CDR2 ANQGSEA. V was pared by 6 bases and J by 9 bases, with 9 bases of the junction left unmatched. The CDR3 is CSVARGDVAQYF. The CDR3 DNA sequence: TGCAGCGTGGCGCGGGGGGATGTGGCCCAGTACTTC.

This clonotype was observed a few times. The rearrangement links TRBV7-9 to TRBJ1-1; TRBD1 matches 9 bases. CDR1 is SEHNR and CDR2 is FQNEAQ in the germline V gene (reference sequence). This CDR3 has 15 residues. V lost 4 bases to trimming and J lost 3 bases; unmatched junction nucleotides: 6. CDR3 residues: CASSSDRGEYTEAFF. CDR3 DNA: TGTGCCAGCAGCTCGGACAGGGGAGAATACACTGAAGCTTTCTTT.